These T cell receptor beta chains were read from a single sample in a study of blood T cell repertoires in COVID-19. Here immunoSEQ multiplex PCR was the method, and the copy in TCRdb shows in-frame clones only, minus some. The sample has around 20,000 clones, over 65% seen once; the top ten hold approximately 19%. The sequencing input was peripheral blood. All receptors derive from a human donor in a cohort sampled during active or convalescent COVID-19. CDR3s include the opening cysteine and the closing phenylalanine or tryptophan. Each record gives: CDR3 length, D gene, clone size, V gene, J gene, CDR3 protein, CDR3 DNA. The D gene is left open where the match is weak. Expanded clones are given a class, and other clones once, few, many or no size at all.

cdr3_length: 11; d_call: -; clone_size: once; v_call: TRBV20-1; j_call: TRBJ2-3; cdr3_aa: CSGLGIATQYF; cdr3_nt: TGCAGTGGGCTCGGGATTGCTACGCAGTATTTT
cdr3_length: 13; d_call: -; clone_size: -; v_call: TRBV9; j_call: TRBJ1-1; cdr3_aa: CASSETGNTEAFF; cdr3_nt: TGTGCCAGCAGCGAAACAGGGAACACTGAAGCTTTCTTT
cdr3_length: 13; d_call: -; clone_size: few; v_call: TRBV18; j_call: TRBJ1-6; cdr3_aa: CASSQGRDSPLHF; cdr3_nt: TGTGCCAGCTCACAGGGGAGGGATTCACCCCTCCACTTT
cdr3_length: 15; d_call: -; clone_size: few; v_call: TRBV5-6; j_call: TRBJ2-5; cdr3_aa: CASSLETLGGGTQYF; cdr3_nt: TGTGCCAGCAGCTTGGAGACTCTGGGGGGTGGGACCCAGTACTTC
cdr3_length: 15; d_call: TRBD1; clone_size: -; v_call: TRBV28; j_call: TRBJ2-4; cdr3_aa: CASSLPGTGGGIQYF; cdr3_nt: TGTGCCAGCAGTTTACCCGGGACAGGGGGTGGCATTCAGTACTTC
cdr3_length: 14; d_call: TRBD2; clone_size: -; v_call: TRBV2; j_call: TRBJ2-1; cdr3_aa: CASSLAGVNNEQFF; cdr3_nt: TGTGCCAGCAGCCTAGCGGGAGTTAACAATGAGCAGTTCTTC
cdr3_length: 15; d_call: -; clone_size: -; v_call: TRBV4-1; j_call: TRBJ2-7; cdr3_aa: CASSPSAGVGYEQYF; cdr3_nt: TGCGCCAGCAGCCCGTCGGCCGGGGTGGGTTACGAGCAGTACTTC
cdr3_length: 14; d_call: -; clone_size: -; v_call: TRBV29-1; j_call: TRBJ1-1; cdr3_aa: CTISWGGLNTEAFF; cdr3_nt: TGCACCATCTCATGGGGGGGGCTGAACACTGAAGCTTTCTTT
cdr3_length: 16; d_call: TRBD1; clone_size: -; v_call: TRBV28; j_call: TRBJ1-1; cdr3_aa: CASSLSGQGARAEAFF; cdr3_nt: TGTGCCAGCAGTTTATCCGGACAGGGGGCGAGGGCTGAAGCTTTCTTT
cdr3_length: 16; d_call: -; clone_size: few; v_call: TRBV4-3; j_call: TRBJ2-1; cdr3_aa: CASSQVFREADNEQFF; cdr3_nt: TGCGCCAGCAGCCAAGTGTTCAGGGAGGCTGACAATGAGCAGTTCTTC
cdr3_length: 13; d_call: -; clone_size: few; v_call: TRBV12-3/TRBV12-4; j_call: TRBJ1-5; cdr3_aa: CASSSEGYQPQHF; cdr3_nt: TGTGCCAGCAGCTCGGAGGGATATCAGCCCCAGCATTTT
cdr3_length: 16; d_call: TRBD1; clone_size: -; v_call: TRBV3-1/TRBV3-2; j_call: TRBJ1-2; cdr3_aa: CASSHLSTGGAAGYTF; cdr3_nt: TGTGCCAGCAGCCACCTCTCAACAGGGGGCGCGGCCGGCTACACCTTC
cdr3_length: 14; d_call: -; clone_size: once; v_call: TRBV6-6; j_call: TRBJ1-2; cdr3_aa: CASRMQGYEYGYTF; cdr3_nt: TGTGCCAGCAGGATGCAGGGGTATGAATATGGCTACACCTTC
cdr3_length: 15; d_call: TRBD1; clone_size: -; v_call: TRBV18; j_call: TRBJ1-4; cdr3_aa: CASSPPGTGNEKLFF; cdr3_nt: TGTGCCAGCTCACCACCGGGGACAGGGAATGAAAAACTGTTTTTT
cdr3_length: 16; d_call: -; clone_size: -; v_call: TRBV24-1; j_call: TRBJ2-7; cdr3_aa: CATSDPMDSVPYEQYF; cdr3_nt: TGTGCCACCAGTGACCCTATGGACAGCGTACCCTACGAGCAGTACTTC
cdr3_length: 14; d_call: -; clone_size: -; v_call: TRBV6-5; j_call: TRBJ2-1; cdr3_aa: CASSYGKLGGEQFF; cdr3_nt: TGTGCCAGCAGTTACGGCAAGCTAGGGGGTGAGCAGTTCTTC
cdr3_length: 15; d_call: TRBD1; clone_size: -; v_call: TRBV10-1; j_call: TRBJ1-2; cdr3_aa: CASRRQGRWGYGYTF; cdr3_nt: TGCGCCAGCAGGAGACAGGGACGGTGGGGCTATGGCTACACCTTC
cdr3_length: 16; d_call: TRBD1; clone_size: once; v_call: TRBV19; j_call: TRBJ1-1; cdr3_aa: CASSPGTGGTNTEAFF; cdr3_nt: TGTGCCAGTAGTCCCGGGACAGGGGGAACGAACACTGAAGCTTTCTTT
cdr3_length: 17; d_call: TRBD1; clone_size: -; v_call: TRBV3-1/TRBV3-2; j_call: TRBJ1-1; cdr3_aa: CASSRPPTGAMNTEAFF; cdr3_nt: TGTGCCAGCAGCAGACCCCCAACAGGGGCCATGAACACTGAAGCTTTCTTT
cdr3_length: 18; d_call: TRBD1; clone_size: -; v_call: TRBV6-2/TRBV6-3; j_call: TRBJ2-7; cdr3_aa: CASSYSRDSTGGRYEQYF; cdr3_nt: TGTGCCAGCAGTTACTCGAGAGATTCGACAGGGGGCAGGTACGAGCAGTACTTC
cdr3_length: 12; d_call: -; clone_size: many; v_call: TRBV12-3/TRBV12-4; j_call: TRBJ1-2; cdr3_aa: CASSGRSPGYTF; cdr3_nt: TGTGCCAGCTCCGGCAGGTCGCCGGGCTACACCTTC
cdr3_length: 17; d_call: -; clone_size: -; v_call: TRBV4-3; j_call: TRBJ1-2; cdr3_aa: CASSQAGGYGTPYGYTF; cdr3_nt: TGCGCCAGCAGCCAAGCTGGGGGTTACGGGACACCCTATGGCTACACCTTC
cdr3_length: 14; d_call: TRBD2; clone_size: -; v_call: TRBV20-1; j_call: TRBJ2-5; cdr3_aa: CSASKAGAVETQYF; cdr3_nt: TGCAGTGCTAGTAAAGCGGGAGCAGTGGAGACCCAGTACTTC
cdr3_length: 13; d_call: TRBD1; clone_size: -; v_call: TRBV12-3/TRBV12-4; j_call: TRBJ2-7; cdr3_aa: CASSFQGAREQYF; cdr3_nt: TGTGCCAGCAGTTTTCAGGGGGCACGCGAGCAGTACTTC
cdr3_length: 15; d_call: -; clone_size: -; v_call: TRBV4-3; j_call: TRBJ2-5; cdr3_aa: CASSQDRQGFQTQYF; cdr3_nt: TGCGCCAGCAGCCAAGATAGGCAGGGATTTCAGACCCAGTACTTC
cdr3_length: 14; d_call: -; clone_size: few; v_call: TRBV2; j_call: TRBJ1-2; cdr3_aa: CASSSVDSTYGYTF; cdr3_nt: TGTGCCAGCAGTTCGGTGGACAGTACCTATGGCTACACCTTC
cdr3_length: 14; d_call: -; clone_size: once; v_call: TRBV19; j_call: TRBJ1-3; cdr3_aa: CASRIQFSGNTIYF; cdr3_nt: TGTGCCAGTAGGATACAGTTCTCTGGAAACACCATATATTTT
cdr3_length: 17; d_call: TRBD1; clone_size: few; v_call: TRBV4-1; j_call: TRBJ1-5; cdr3_aa: CASSQGPGQGFDQPQHF; cdr3_nt: TGCGCCAGCAGCCAAGGACCGGGACAGGGTTTCGATCAGCCCCAGCATTTT
cdr3_length: 14; d_call: -; clone_size: -; v_call: TRBV28; j_call: TRBJ2-1; cdr3_aa: CASSLPSGYNEQFF; cdr3_nt: TGTGCCAGCAGTTTACCTAGTGGATACAATGAGCAGTTCTTC
cdr3_length: 12; d_call: -; clone_size: -; v_call: TRBV6-5; j_call: TRBJ1-5; cdr3_aa: CASRRVNQPQHF; cdr3_nt: TGTGCCAGCAGGCGGGTCAATCAGCCCCAGCATTTT
cdr3_length: 16; d_call: TRBD2; clone_size: -; v_call: TRBV24-1; j_call: TRBJ2-3; cdr3_aa: CATSEHRAGGTDTQYF; cdr3_nt: TGTGCCACCAGTGAGCACCGGGCGGGAGGAACAGATACGCAGTATTTT
cdr3_length: 14; d_call: TRBD1; clone_size: -; v_call: TRBV7-2; j_call: TRBJ2-5; cdr3_aa: CASSPDRGQETQYF; cdr3_nt: TGTGCCAGCAGCCCGGACAGGGGGCAGGAGACCCAGTACTTC
cdr3_length: 14; d_call: -; clone_size: few; v_call: TRBV5-6; j_call: TRBJ1-6; cdr3_aa: CASSFAGSGSPLHF; cdr3_nt: TGTGCCAGCAGCTTTGCAGGGTCGGGTTCACCCCTCCACTTT
cdr3_length: 14; d_call: TRBD1; clone_size: -; v_call: TRBV23-1; j_call: TRBJ1-2; cdr3_aa: CASPPGQSLYGYTF; cdr3_nt: TGCGCCAGCCCCCCGGGACAGAGCCTCTATGGCTACACCTTC
cdr3_length: 14; d_call: TRBD1; clone_size: -; v_call: TRBV28; j_call: TRBJ2-2; cdr3_aa: CASSPTGGIRELFF; cdr3_nt: TGTGCCAGCAGCCCGACAGGGGGCATCCGGGAGCTGTTTTTT